The present entry profiles one T cell receptor (beta chain) with its context. What it binds is unknown. The data originate from a study of CD8 T cell repertoires and HIV-1 epitope variants. Study-wide findings and caveats: About five clonotypes recognized Nef KF9, one HW9, none TAALDMSHF.

Only in-frame clones appear in the TCRdb table, and some are missing; sequencing was by immunoSEQ multiplex PCR. The sample has 4,000 to 5,500 clones, 66% seen once. The CDR3 is 14 residues long. Germline V CDR1 and CDR2: ENHRY, SYGVKD. The V end lost 0 bases, the J end lost 5 bases, and 10 bases lay between the germline ends. The chain carries TRBV10-3 and TRBJ1-1; unclear D gene. The receptor was derived from a male donor with HIV. The specimen sequenced was cultured CD8+ T cells derived from PBMCs. DNA for the CDR3: TGTGCCATCAGTGAGTCGGTTTCGGGTACTGAAGCTTTCTTT. Amino acids: CAISESVSGTEAFF.